This TCR beta chain is from a study of control samples from healthy donors and cancer patients. This clone was seen only a few times. The protocol was immunoSEQ multiplex PCR, while the TCRdb copy is restricted to in-frame clones and leaves out a portion. The data show some 120,000 clones, with more than 85% seen just once and about 2.8% held by the top ten. Sequenced: blood. This TCR came from a young man in good health.

The CDR3, as DNA: TGTGCCAGCAGCGTAGCACCGAACCCCGGACAGGCTTCCTCTGAAGCTTTCTTT. Its translation: CASSVAPNPGQASSEAFF. V gene TRBV9 combines with J gene TRBJ1-1; 7 positions agree with TRBD1. With 0 bases clipped from V and 6 bases from J, the junction kept 17 bases outside the gene matches. This CDR3 is built from 18 residues. Germline CDR1 is SGDLS and CDR2 is YYNGEE.